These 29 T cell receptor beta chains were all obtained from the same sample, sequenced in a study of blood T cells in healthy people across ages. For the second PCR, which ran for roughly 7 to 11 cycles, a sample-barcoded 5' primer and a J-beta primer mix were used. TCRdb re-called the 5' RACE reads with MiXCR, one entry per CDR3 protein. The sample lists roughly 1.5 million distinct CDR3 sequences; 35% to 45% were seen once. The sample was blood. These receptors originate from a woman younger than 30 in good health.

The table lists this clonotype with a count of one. The CDR3 nucleotides are TGTGCCAGCAGTTCTTTGCTAGCGGAGTTGGTAGATACGCAGTATTTT. This translates into CASSSLLAELVDTQYF. The chain carries TRBV27 and TRBJ2-3; 7 positions match TRBD2. Looked up from germline, CDR1 is MNHEY and CDR2 is SMNVEV (reference sequence). This CDR3 comprises 16 residues. V gave up 4 bases and J gave up 5 bases; unmatched junction bases: 12.

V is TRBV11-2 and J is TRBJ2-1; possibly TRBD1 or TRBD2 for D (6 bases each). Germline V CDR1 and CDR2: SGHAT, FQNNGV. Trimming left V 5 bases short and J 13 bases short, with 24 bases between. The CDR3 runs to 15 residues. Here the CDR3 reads CASSPILQGRETQFF. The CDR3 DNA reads TGTGCCAGCAGCCCTATTTTACAGGGACGGGAGACCCAGTTCTTC.

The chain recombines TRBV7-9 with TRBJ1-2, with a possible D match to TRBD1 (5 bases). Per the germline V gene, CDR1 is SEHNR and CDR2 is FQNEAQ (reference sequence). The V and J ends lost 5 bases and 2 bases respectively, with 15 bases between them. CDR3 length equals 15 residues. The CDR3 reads CASSLRQRLNYGYTF. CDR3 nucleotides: TGTGCCAGCAGCCTGAGACAGAGACTAAACTATGGCTACACCTTC.

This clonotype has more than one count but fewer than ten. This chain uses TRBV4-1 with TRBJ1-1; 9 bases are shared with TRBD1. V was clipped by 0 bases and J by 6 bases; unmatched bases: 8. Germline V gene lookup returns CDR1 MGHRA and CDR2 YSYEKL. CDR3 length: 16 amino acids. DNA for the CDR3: TGCGCCAGCAGCCAAGAAGGGACAGGGCAATTTTCTGAAGCTTTCTTT. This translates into CASSQEGTGQFSEAFF.

This CDR3 reads CASSFWAGLYSTDTQYF. The CDR3 DNA reads TGTGCCAGCAGCTTCTGGGCAGGGCTTTACAGCACAGATACGCAGTATTTT. The chain combines TRBV7-8 with TRBJ2-3, with D perhaps matching TRBD1 (5 bases). Trimming took off 3 bases at V and 0 bases at J, with 16 bases between the two ends. The CDR3 contains 17 residues. Germline CDR1 SGHVS, CDR2 FQNEAQ.

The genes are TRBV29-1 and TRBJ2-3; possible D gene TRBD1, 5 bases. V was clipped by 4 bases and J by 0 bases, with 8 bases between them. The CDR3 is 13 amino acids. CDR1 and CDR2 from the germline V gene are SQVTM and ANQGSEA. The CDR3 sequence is CSVGRGSTDTQYF. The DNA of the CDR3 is TGCAGCGTTGGAAGGGGTAGCACAGATACGCAGTATTTT.

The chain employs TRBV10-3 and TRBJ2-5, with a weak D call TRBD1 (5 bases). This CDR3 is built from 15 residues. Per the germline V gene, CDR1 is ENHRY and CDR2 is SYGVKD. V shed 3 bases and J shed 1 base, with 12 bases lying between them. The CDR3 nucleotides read TGTGCCATCAGTGAAGCAGGGTTAACCCAAGAGACCCAGTACTTC. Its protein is CAISEAGLTQETQYF.

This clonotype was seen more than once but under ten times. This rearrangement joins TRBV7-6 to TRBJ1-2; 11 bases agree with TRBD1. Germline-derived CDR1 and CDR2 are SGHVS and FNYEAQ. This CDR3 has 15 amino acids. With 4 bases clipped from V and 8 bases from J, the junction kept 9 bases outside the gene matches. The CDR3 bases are TGTGCCAGCAGCTCCGGGACAGGGGGATTAGAGGGCTACACCTTC. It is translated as CASSSGTGGLEGYTF. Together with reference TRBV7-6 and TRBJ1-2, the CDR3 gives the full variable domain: GAGVSQSPRYKVTKRGQDVALRCDPISGHVSLYWYRQALGQGPEFLTYFNYEAQQDKSGLPNDRFSAERPEGSISTLTIQRTEQRDSAMYRCASSSGTGGLEGYTFGSGTRLTVV.

The CDR3, as DNA: TGCAGTGCTAGAGATTGGACTAGCGGGGCCTACAATGAGCAGTTCTTC. Its protein product is CSARDWTSGAYNEQFF. The chain employs TRBV20-1 and TRBJ2-1, with 12 bases matching TRBD2. The CDR3 covers 16 residues. Germline CDR1 DFQATT, CDR2 SNEGSKA (reference sequence). J gave up 2 bases and V 0 bases, and 2 bases lay outside the gene matches.

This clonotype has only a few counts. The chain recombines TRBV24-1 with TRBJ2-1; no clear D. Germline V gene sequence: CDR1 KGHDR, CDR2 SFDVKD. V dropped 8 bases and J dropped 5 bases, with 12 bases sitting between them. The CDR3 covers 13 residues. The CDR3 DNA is TGTGCCACCACAGAACCAGGTAACAATGAGCAGTTCTTC. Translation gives CATTEPGNNEQFF.

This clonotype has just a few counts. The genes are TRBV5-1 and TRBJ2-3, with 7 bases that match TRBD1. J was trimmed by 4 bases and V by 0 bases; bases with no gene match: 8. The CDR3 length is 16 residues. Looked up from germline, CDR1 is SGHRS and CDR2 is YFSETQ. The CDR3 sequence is CASSLAFTGVSDTQYF. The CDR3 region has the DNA TGCGCCAGCAGCTTGGCGTTTACAGGGGTTTCAGATACGCAGTATTTT.

CDR3 residues: CASSQLVRYEQYF. As DNA, the CDR3 is TGCGCCAGCAGCCAGTTGGTGCGGTACGAGCAGTACTTC. V is TRBV4-1 and J is TRBJ2-7; D not resolved. The CDR3 runs to 13 residues. Germline lookup yields CDR1 MGHRA and CDR2 YSYEKL. V lost 3 bases and J lost 4, with 10 bases in between.

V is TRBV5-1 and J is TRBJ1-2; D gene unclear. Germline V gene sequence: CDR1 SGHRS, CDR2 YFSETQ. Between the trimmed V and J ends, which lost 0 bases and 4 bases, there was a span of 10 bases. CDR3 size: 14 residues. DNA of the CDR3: TGCGCCAGCAGCTTGGGCAGATCCTTCTATGGCTACACCTTC. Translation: CASSLGRSFYGYTF.

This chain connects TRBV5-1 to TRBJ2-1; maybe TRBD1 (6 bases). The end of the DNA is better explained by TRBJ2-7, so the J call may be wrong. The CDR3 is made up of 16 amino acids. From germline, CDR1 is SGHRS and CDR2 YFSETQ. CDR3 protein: CASSLGVRGSYNEQYF. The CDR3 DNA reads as TGCGCCAGCAGCTTGGGGGTCAGGGGATCCTACAATGAGCAGTACTTC.

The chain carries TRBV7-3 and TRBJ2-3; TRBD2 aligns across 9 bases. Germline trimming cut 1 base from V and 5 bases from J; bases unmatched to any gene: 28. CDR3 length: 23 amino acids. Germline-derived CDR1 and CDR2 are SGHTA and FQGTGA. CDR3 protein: CASSLIPLPTGGRAGESRDTQYF. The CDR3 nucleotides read TGTGCCAGCAGCTTAATCCCCCTGCCGACCGGCGGGAGGGCCGGAGAATCTCGAGATACGCAGTATTTT.

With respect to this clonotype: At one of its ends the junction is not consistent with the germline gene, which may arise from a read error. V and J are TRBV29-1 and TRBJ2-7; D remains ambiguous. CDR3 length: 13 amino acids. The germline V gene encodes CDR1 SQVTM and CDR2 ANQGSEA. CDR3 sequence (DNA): TGCAGCGGTGAAGCTATAGCCGACCTCGAGCAGTACTTC. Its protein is CSGEAIADLEQYF.

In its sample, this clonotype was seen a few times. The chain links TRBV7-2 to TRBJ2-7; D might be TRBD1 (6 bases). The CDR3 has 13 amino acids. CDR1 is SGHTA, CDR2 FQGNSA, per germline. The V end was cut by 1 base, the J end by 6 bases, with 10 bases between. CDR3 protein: CASSLEPGVEQYF. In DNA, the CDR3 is TGTGCCAGCAGCTTAGAGCCAGGGGTCGAGCAGTACTTC.

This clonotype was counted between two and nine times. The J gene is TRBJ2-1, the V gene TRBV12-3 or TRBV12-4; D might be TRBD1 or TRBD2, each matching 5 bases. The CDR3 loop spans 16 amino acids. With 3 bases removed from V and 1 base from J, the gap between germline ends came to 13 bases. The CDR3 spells CASSFSQGESYNEQFF. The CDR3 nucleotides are TGTGCCAGCAGTTTTTCGCAGGGAGAGTCCTACAATGAGCAGTTCTTC.

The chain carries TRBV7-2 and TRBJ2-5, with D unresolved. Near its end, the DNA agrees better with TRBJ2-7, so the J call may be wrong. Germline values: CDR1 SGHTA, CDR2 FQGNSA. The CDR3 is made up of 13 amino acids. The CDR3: CASSLAHAYEQYF. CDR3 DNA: TGTGCCAGCAGCTTAGCGCACGCCTACGAGCAGTACTTC.

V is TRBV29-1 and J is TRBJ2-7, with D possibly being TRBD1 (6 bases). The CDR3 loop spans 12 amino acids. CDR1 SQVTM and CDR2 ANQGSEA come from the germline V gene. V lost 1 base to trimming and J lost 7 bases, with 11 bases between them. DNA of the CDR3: TGCAGCGTTGAAGGGACAGTCAATGAGCAGTACTTC. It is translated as CSVEGTVNEQYF.

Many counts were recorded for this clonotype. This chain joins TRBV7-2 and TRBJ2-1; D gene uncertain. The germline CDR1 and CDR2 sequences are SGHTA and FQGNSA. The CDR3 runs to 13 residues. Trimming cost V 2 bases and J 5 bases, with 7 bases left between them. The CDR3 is CASSLRMDNEQFF. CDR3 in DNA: TGTGCCAGCAGCTTACGGATGGACAATGAGCAGTTCTTC.

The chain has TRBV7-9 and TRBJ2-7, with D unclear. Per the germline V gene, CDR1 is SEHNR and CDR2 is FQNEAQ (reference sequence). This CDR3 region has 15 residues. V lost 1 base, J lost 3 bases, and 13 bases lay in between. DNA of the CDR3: TGTGCCAGCAGCTTAGGTGGTGGTGAACTCTACGAGCAGTACTTC. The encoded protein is CASSLGGGELYEQYF.

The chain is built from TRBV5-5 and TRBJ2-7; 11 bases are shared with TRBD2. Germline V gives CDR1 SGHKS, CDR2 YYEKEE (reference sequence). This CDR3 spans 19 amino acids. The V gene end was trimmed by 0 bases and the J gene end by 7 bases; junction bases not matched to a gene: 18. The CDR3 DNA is TGTGCCAGCAGCTTGGTTGCCCTAGCGGGGGGAAGCTCCTACAATGAGCAGTACTTC. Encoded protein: CASSLVALAGGSSYNEQYF.

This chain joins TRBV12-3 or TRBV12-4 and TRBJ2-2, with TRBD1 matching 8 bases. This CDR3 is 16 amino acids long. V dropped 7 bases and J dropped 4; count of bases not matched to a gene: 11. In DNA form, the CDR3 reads TGTGCCAGCACAAGGACAGGGCCCGCGGGCACCGGGGAGCTGTTTTTT. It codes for CASTRTGPAGTGELFF.

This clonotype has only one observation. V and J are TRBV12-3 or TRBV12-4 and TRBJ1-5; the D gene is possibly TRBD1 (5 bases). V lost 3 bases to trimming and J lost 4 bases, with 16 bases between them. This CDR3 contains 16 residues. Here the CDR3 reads CASSLGGTAMNQPQHF. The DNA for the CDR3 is TGTGCCAGCAGTTTGGGTGGGACGGCCATGAATCAGCCCCAGCATTTT.

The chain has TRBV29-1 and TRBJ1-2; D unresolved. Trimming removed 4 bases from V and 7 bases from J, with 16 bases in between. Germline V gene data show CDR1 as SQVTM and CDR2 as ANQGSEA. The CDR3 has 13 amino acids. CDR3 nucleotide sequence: TGCAGCGTTGTGCGGGCTTTAGGGTCTGGCTACACCTTC. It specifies CSVVRALGSGYTF.

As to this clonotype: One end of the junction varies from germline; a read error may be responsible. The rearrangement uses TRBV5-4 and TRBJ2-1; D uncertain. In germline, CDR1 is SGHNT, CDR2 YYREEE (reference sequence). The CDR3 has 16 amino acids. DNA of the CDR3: TGTGCCAGCAGCTCCTACAGTGGATTATCCTACAACGAGCAGTTCTTC. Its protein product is CASSSYSGLSYNEQFF.

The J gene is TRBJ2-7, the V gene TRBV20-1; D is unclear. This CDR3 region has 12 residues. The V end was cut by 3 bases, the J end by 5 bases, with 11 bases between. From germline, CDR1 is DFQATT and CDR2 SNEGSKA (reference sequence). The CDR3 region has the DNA TGCAGTGCTAGCACAGCTGGCGACGAGCAGTACTTC. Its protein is CSASTAGDEQYF.

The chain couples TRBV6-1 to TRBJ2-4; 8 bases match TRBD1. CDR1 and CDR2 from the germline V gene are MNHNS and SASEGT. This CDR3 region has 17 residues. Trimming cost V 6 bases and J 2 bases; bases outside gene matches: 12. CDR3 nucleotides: TGTGCCAGCAGCGTTTCTCCAGGGGGCCGTACCAAAAACATTCAGTACTTC. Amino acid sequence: CASSVSPGGRTKNIQYF.